Below, 26 T cell receptor beta chains from the same sample are listed, as sequenced in a study of cytomegalovirus exposure and HLA in healthy donors (dated by TCRdb to the late 2010s). Library creation used the immunoSEQ multiplex PCR assay. The multiplex PCR relied on a mix of 60 forward primers for TCR Vbeta segments and 13 reverse primers for TCR Jbeta segments. What TCRdb holds here is the immuneACCESS table cut down to in-frame rearrangements. Part of the clones is not present; checked against another copy, under half of the missing clones reflect an unresolved V gene, and the others are unexplained. The sample table shows approximately 150,000 clones, and about 76% are seen once. The ten largest clones take up about 7.9% of the sample. The material sequenced was PBMCs. These receptors were taken from a male donor in good health and CMV-seropositive.

Comment on this clone: This CDR3 is also generated by other DNA sequences in the sample. This chain links TRBV9 with TRBJ2-2, with D maybe TRBD1 (5 bases). The CDR3 covers 15 residues. Germline V gives CDR1 SGDLS, CDR2 YYNGEE. Trimming left V 0 bases short and J 3 bases short, with 9 bases between. The CDR3 sequence: CASSVGQGYTGELFF. CDR3 bases: TGTGCCAGCAGCGTAGGGCAGGGATACACCGGGGAGCTGTTTTTT.

The rearrangement joins TRBV7-2 to TRBJ2-1; no definite D call. CDR1 is SGHTA and CDR2 is FQGNSA in the germline V gene. CDR3 length equals 13 residues. Trimming removed 2 bases from V and 7 bases from J, with 9 bases in between. This CDR3 is CASSLPRPNEQFF. DNA of the CDR3: TGTGCCAGCAGCTTACCGCGTCCGAATGAGCAGTTCTTC.

The V gene is TRBV6-5, the J gene TRBJ2-7; 11 bases line up with TRBD1. The CDR3 runs 15 residues. Losses at the gene ends were 4 bases for V and 3 bases for J; bases not matched to a gene: 5. Per germline, CDR1 MNHEY and CDR2 SVGAGI. As DNA, the CDR3 is TGTGCCAGCAGTTCCGGGACAGGGGGTAACTACGAGCAGTACTTC. As protein: CASSSGTGGNYEQYF.

In its sample, this clone was seen once. The rearrangement links TRBV9 to TRBJ1-2, with 8 bases matching TRBD1. Germline loops: CDR1 SGDLS, CDR2 YYNGEE. The CDR3 covers 16 residues. After removal of 0 bases from V and 8 bases from J, the junction contained 12 bases not matched to a gene. CDR3 loop: CASSVDRQGSLTGYTF. The CDR3 coding sequence is TGTGCCAGCAGCGTAGACAGACAGGGGAGTTTAACCGGCTACACCTTC.

The chain has TRBV28 and TRBJ2-5, with D perhaps TRBD2 (5 bases). CDR1 MDHEN and CDR2 SYDVKM come from the germline V gene. V shed 1 base and J shed 4 bases, with 19 bases lying between them. There are 17 residues in the CDR3. The CDR3 coding sequence is TGTGCCAGCAGTTTATCCGGGTATGCGGGCACGGCAGAGACCCAGTACTTC. It translates to CASSLSGYAGTAETQYF.

This chain links TRBV27 with TRBJ1-5; 9 bases fit TRBD1. Germline trimming cut 6 bases from V and 6 bases from J; bases unmatched to any gene: 9. Germline V lookup: CDR1 MNHEY, CDR2 SMNVEV (reference sequence). The CDR3 totals 15 residues. The chain's CDR3 is CASRGEQGAAQPQHF. For the CDR3, the DNA is TGTGCCAGCAGGGGGGAACAGGGGGCCGCTCAGCCCCAGCATTTT.

This clone has more than one count but fewer than ten. The genes are TRBV18 and TRBJ2-2; tentative D call: TRBD1 (6 bases). The germline V gene encodes CDR1 KGHSH and CDR2 LQKENI. The CDR3 extends over 15 amino acids. V lost 2 bases and J 3 bases, leaving 10 bases between the germline ends. In nucleotides, the CDR3 is TGTGCCAGCTCACCAGGGGACACTTACACCGGGGAGCTGTTTTTT. The encoded protein is CASSPGDTYTGELFF.

This rearrangement joins TRBV11-2 to TRBJ2-5; the match to TRBD2 covers 9 bases. Germline V gene lookup returns CDR1 SGHAT and CDR2 FQNNGV. The J segment lost 5 bases and the V segment lost 5 bases, leaving 18 bases of the junction unmatched. The CDR3 length is 18 residues. The chain's CDR3 is CASSPYPTKRGAGETQYF. The CDR3 DNA sequence: TGTGCCAGCAGCCCCTACCCGACTAAGCGGGGGGCGGGGGAGACCCAGTACTTC.

V and J are TRBV12-5 and TRBJ2-5, with D perhaps TRBD2 (6 bases). The germline V and J ends were trimmed by 5 bases and 4 bases, with 20 bases remaining between them. Germline loops: CDR1 LGHNT, CDR2 FRNRAP. This CDR3 is built from 16 residues. The CDR3 nucleotides are TGTGCTAGTGGTGCTCCCCGCGCTTGGCGGGGAGAGACCCAGTACTTC. Amino acids: CASGAPRAWRGETQYF.

This clone was seen a few times. The chain has TRBV4-3 and TRBJ1-2, with TRBD1 matching over 8 bases. V was clipped by 6 bases and J by 8 bases; unmatched bases: 14. The CDR3 length is 15 residues. The germline V gene encodes CDR1 LGHNA and CDR2 YSLEER. The CDR3 here is CASSPGTGEIRGYTF. DNA for the CDR3: TGCGCCAGCAGTCCGGGGACAGGAGAAATTCGGGGCTACACCTTC.

V gene TRBV2 combines with J gene TRBJ1-2, with TRBD1 as a possible D gene (6 bases). There are 14 residues in the CDR3. V lost 6 bases and J 3 bases, leaving 14 bases between the germline ends. CDR1 is SNHLY and CDR2 is FYNNEI in the germline V gene. The CDR3, as DNA: TGTGCCAGCAGAAGGGACACGGCGTACTATGGCTACACCTTC. This codes for CASRRDTAYYGYTF.

The sample holds one count of this clone. V gene TRBV10-2 combines with J gene TRBJ2-3; 9 bases line up with TRBD2. The CDR3 loop spans 13 amino acids. V gave up 8 bases and J gave up 5 bases; unmatched junction bases: 5. CDR1 and CDR2 from the germline V gene are WSHSY and SAAADI. The chain's CDR3 is CASGTSRVDTQYF. CDR3 coding DNA: TGCGCCAGCGGGACTAGCAGGGTAGATACGCAGTATTTT.

This clone has more than one count but fewer than ten. This chain links TRBV5-1 with TRBJ2-1; 8 nucleotides agree with TRBD2. Germline assignment: CDR1 SGHRS and CDR2 YFSETQ. CDR3 length: 16 amino acids. The V gene end was trimmed by 3 bases and the J gene end by 1 base; junction bases not matched to a gene: 6. The CDR3 coding sequence is TGCGCCAGCAGCTCCACTGGGACTAGATCCTACAATGAGCAGTTCTTC. Encoded protein: CASSSTGTRSYNEQFF.

The chain links TRBV6-5 to TRBJ1-6; D ambiguous. The CDR3 has 12 residues. V shed 0 bases and J shed 13 bases, with 7 bases lying between them. Germline V gives CDR1 MNHEY, CDR2 SVGAGI. The CDR3 region is CASSYSEGPLHF. The CDR3 region has the DNA TGTGCCAGCAGTTACTCCGAGGGCCCCCTCCACTTT.

The chain combines TRBV5-1 with TRBJ2-3, with TRBD2 identical over 8 bases. CDR1 is SGHRS, CDR2 YFSETQ, per germline. V gave up 1 base and J gave up 0 bases; unmatched junction bases: 4. CDR3 length: 16 residues. The CDR3 region is CASSLYSGVSTDTQYF. CDR3 sequence (DNA): TGCGCCAGCAGCTTGTATAGCGGGGTGAGCACAGATACGCAGTATTTT.

This clone was seen a few times. The chain has TRBV6-1 and TRBJ1-6; 7 bases match TRBD1. CDR3 length: 15 residues. The V segment lost 5 bases and the J segment 5 bases; nucleotides outside the gene matches: 6. CDR1 is MNHNS, CDR2 SASEGT, per germline. DNA for the CDR3: TGTGCCAGCAGTAATTACAGGGGAAATAATTCACCCCTCCACTTT. Amino acid sequence: CASSNYRGNNSPLHF.

V is TRBV6-5 and J is TRBJ2-2, with 7 positions matching TRBD1. The CDR3 has 15 amino acids. Germline loops: CDR1 MNHEY, CDR2 SVGAGI. Trimming took 8 bases from V and 5 from J; bases not matched to a gene: 11. CDR3 in DNA: TGTGCCAGCCAGGCGCCGAGACAGGGTACCGGGGAGCTGTTTTTT. As protein: CASQAPRQGTGELFF.

CDR3 sequence: CASSQVGNRGLPGNTIYF. CDR3 DNA sequence: TGCGCCAGCAGCCAAGTGGGGAACAGGGGGCTCCCTGGAAACACCATATATTTT. The chain is built from TRBV4-3 and TRBJ1-3; TRBD1 matches at 9 bases. Per the germline V gene, CDR1 is LGHNA and CDR2 is YSLEER. V dropped 1 base and J dropped 2; count of bases not matched to a gene: 9. The CDR3 is 18 residues long.

The chain joins TRBV30 to TRBJ2-5; no reliable D call. Germline assignment: CDR1 GTSNPN and CDR2 SVGIG (reference sequence). The CDR3 length is 12 residues. Deletions cut 0 bases from V and 5 bases from J, with 7 bases between. The CDR3 coding sequence is TGTGCCTGGAGTGTAGTGGCCGAGACCCAGTACTTC. Its protein product is CAWSVVAETQYF.

V is TRBV7-8 and J is TRBJ1-1; D gene uncertain. The CDR3 is 14 residues long. Per germline, CDR1 SGHVS and CDR2 FQNEAQ. The V end lost 2 bases, the J end lost 0 bases, and 7 bases lay between the germline ends. The CDR3 reads CASSLFGLNTEAFF. DNA for the CDR3: TGTGCCAGCAGCTTATTTGGCTTGAACACTGAAGCTTTCTTT.

The V call is TRBV4-1, the J call TRBJ2-7; 9 nucleotides match TRBD1. CDR3 size: 16 residues. V lost 1 base and J lost 3; bases outside the gene matches: 7. Per germline, CDR1 MGHRA and CDR2 YSYEKL. The CDR3 here is CASSQGGTGGVYEQYF. The CDR3 DNA is TGCGCCAGCAGCCAAGGGGGAACAGGGGGCGTCTACGAGCAGTACTTC.

The chain combines TRBV5-1 with TRBJ1-1; D is unresolved. The CDR3 consists of 12 residues. The V gene's germline CDR1 is SGHRS and CDR2 YFSETQ. Between the trimmed V and J ends, which lost 1 base and 1 base, there was a span of 2 bases. CDR3 sequence (DNA): TGCGCCAGCAGCTTGCAGAACACTGAAGCTTTCTTT. Translation: CASSLQNTEAFF.

The chain has TRBV5-4 and TRBJ2-3, with 10 bases identical to TRBD1. Germline CDR1 SGHNT, CDR2 YYREEE (reference sequence). This CDR3 is 15 amino acids long. V gave up 3 bases and J gave up 3 bases; unmatched junction bases: 4. The CDR3 sequence is CASSYGQGGTDTQYF. In nucleotides, the CDR3 is TGTGCCAGCAGCTACGGACAGGGGGGAACAGATACGCAGTATTTT.

The J gene is TRBJ1-1, the V gene TRBV7-9, with 7 bases that match TRBD1. This CDR3 spans 13 amino acids. From germline, CDR1 is SEHNR and CDR2 FQNEAQ (reference sequence). V was clipped by 0 bases and J by 8 bases; unmatched bases: 3. The CDR3 region is CASSLARGPEAFF. CDR3 bases: TGTGCCAGCAGCTTAGCGAGGGGGCCAGAAGCTTTCTTT.

This chain joins TRBV5-6 and TRBJ2-7; 7 bases are shared with TRBD1. V trimming: 2 bases; J trimming: 1 base; junction bases outside the gene matches: 9. The germline gives CDR1 SGHDT, CDR2 YYEEEE. The length of the CDR3 is 16 residues. In DNA form, the CDR3 reads TGTGCCAGCAGCTTTGTGGTTGCCAGGGGGTCCTACGAGCAGTACTTC. Translating gives CASSFVVARGSYEQYF.

The chain joins TRBV29-1 to TRBJ1-2; 7 bases line up with TRBD1. Losses at the gene ends were 8 bases for V and 3 bases for J; bases not matched to a gene: 9. Looked up from germline, CDR1 is SQVTM and CDR2 is ANQGSEA. This CDR3 is built from 13 residues. CDR3 sequence: CSSTQQGYYGYTF. In nucleotides, the CDR3 is TGCAGCTCCACTCAACAGGGGTACTATGGCTACACCTTC.